This T cell receptor beta chain was recorded in a study of T cells in Graves' hyperthyroidism and ophthalmopathy. The study's findings and limits: The model foresaw ophthalmopathy a median 6.5 months prior to onset. Within blood appeared most thyroid clonotypes that had expanded above 0.001. Ophthalmopathy stood apart from stable hyperthyroidism in a 13 V-J model.

CDR1 is DFQATT, CDR2 SNEGSKA, per germline (reference sequence). The V and J ends lost 3 bases and 9 bases respectively, with 13 bases between them. The CDR3 contains 12 residues. Notes on this clonotype: Its cognate antigen is unknown.

Patients with uncontrolled infections, other autoimmune diseases, pregnancy or lactation were excluded. The investigators amplified TCR beta CDR3 regions from RNA transcripts. The TCR CDR3 was amplified in a first-round RT-PCR using the HTBI primer set. One entry per CDR3 protein results from TCRdb running MiXCR on the multiplex PCR reads. The sample holds some 500,000 distinct CDR3 sequences, about 15% seen once. This sequence joins TRBV20-1 and TRBJ2-3, with D perhaps given as TRBD1 or TRBD2 (6 bases each). The clonotype comes from a woman between 18 and 29 years old with Graves' hyperthyroidism. Sample: blood. CDR3 sequence reads: CSASSRGDTQYF. DNA for the CDR3: TGCAGTGCTAGCAGTAGGGGGGACACGCAGTATTTT.